This is a list of T cell receptor beta chains from one sample in a study of T cell changes during pregnancy in multiple sclerosis. TCRdb keeps only in-frame clones here, not all; method: immunoSEQ multiplex PCR. Of tens of thousands of clones in the sample, roughly 90% were seen once. Sequences were derived from peripheral blood, sampled in the first trimester of pregnancy. These receptor sequences come from a female donor in good health, enrolled as a control in a pregnancy study. Both conserved end residues are part of each CDR3. The D gene is left open where the match is weak. Rows may omit the clone size; those that give it use once, few, many or a size class.

V gene: TRBV6-5; J gene: TRBJ2-3; clone size: NA; D gene: NA; CDR3 DNA: TGTGCCAGCAGCCCACCAGGGGCAGATACGCAGTATTTT; CDR3 protein: CASSPPGADTQYF
V gene: TRBV7-3; J gene: TRBJ1-2; clone size: NA; D gene: TRBD1; CDR3 DNA: TGTGCCAGCAGCTTAACGGGGACAGAGGAAAACTATGGCTACACCTTC; CDR3 protein: CASSLTGTEENYGYTF
V gene: TRBV7-3; J gene: TRBJ2-1; clone size: NA; D gene: NA; CDR3 DNA: TGTGCCAGCAGCTTTAAGGGGGCGGAGGGGGCTCGGTTGTATGAGCAGTTCTTC; CDR3 protein: CASSFKGAEGARLYEQFF
V gene: TRBV7-6; J gene: TRBJ2-7; clone size: NA; D gene: NA; CDR3 DNA: TGTGCCAGCAGCAAAACAGAAAACTCCTACGAGCAGTACTTC; CDR3 protein: CASSKTENSYEQYF
V gene: TRBV29-1; J gene: TRBJ1-2; clone size: NA; D gene: NA; CDR3 DNA: TGCAGCGTTGAGTTTCTTAGGGGTATTAGCTATGGCTACACCTTC; CDR3 protein: CSVEFLRGISYGYTF
V gene: TRBV4-2; J gene: TRBJ1-2; clone size: NA; D gene: NA; CDR3 DNA: TGTGCCAGCAGCCAAACATTCGGGCCTAGCGCAAACTATGGCTACACCTTC; CDR3 protein: CASSQTFGPSANYGYTF
V gene: TRBV25-1; J gene: TRBJ2-1; clone size: NA; D gene: TRBD2; CDR3 DNA: TGTGCCAGCAAAGGGAGCGGGGATGAGCAGTTCTTC; CDR3 protein: CASKGSGDEQFF
V gene: TRBV21-1; J gene: TRBJ1-2; clone size: NA; D gene: NA; CDR3 DNA: TGTGCCAGCAGCGTAAACGAGGACAGGGAAACCGGCCAAATCTATGGCTACACCTTC; CDR3 protein: CASSVNEDRETGQIYGYTF
V gene: TRBV28; J gene: TRBJ1-5; clone size: NA; D gene: TRBD1; CDR3 DNA: TGTGCCAGCAGTTTGCTTCCGAGGGGGCTGGGGCAGCCCCAGCATTTT; CDR3 protein: CASSLLPRGLGQPQHF
V gene: TRBV7-7; J gene: TRBJ2-3; clone size: NA; D gene: TRBD1; CDR3 DNA: TGTGCCAGCAGCTCCGGACAGGGGCGCACAGATACGCAGTATTTT; CDR3 protein: CASSSGQGRTDTQYF
V gene: TRBV11-2; J gene: TRBJ2-1; clone size: NA; D gene: NA; CDR3 DNA: TGTGCCAGCAGCTTATTTCAGGGGCCGAGCTCCTACAATGAGCAGTTCTTC; CDR3 protein: CASSLFQGPSSYNEQFF
V gene: TRBV2; J gene: TRBJ2-1; clone size: once; D gene: TRBD2; CDR3 DNA: TGCGCGACTAGCGGGGAGCAGTTCTTC; CDR3 protein: CATSGEQFF
V gene: TRBV18; J gene: TRBJ1-1; clone size: NA; D gene: NA; CDR3 DNA: TGTGCCAGCTCACCTGGGGGGGGAGCTAACACTGAAGCTTTCTTT; CDR3 protein: CASSPGGGANTEAFF
V gene: TRBV7-3; J gene: TRBJ2-2; clone size: few; D gene: NA; CDR3 DNA: TGTGCCAGCAGCTACCAAGGGGGAACCGGGGAGCTGTTTTTT; CDR3 protein: CASSYQGGTGELFF
V gene: TRBV4-2; J gene: TRBJ1-1; clone size: NA; D gene: TRBD1; CDR3 DNA: TGTGCCAGCAGCCAAGATCTTGGGACAGTGAACACTGAAGCTTTCTTT; CDR3 protein: CASSQDLGTVNTEAFF
V gene: TRBV5-6; J gene: TRBJ1-5; clone size: once; D gene: NA; CDR3 DNA: TGTGCCAGCAGCGCAGGGCATCAGCCCCAGCATTTT; CDR3 protein: CASSAGHQPQHF
V gene: TRBV5-6; J gene: TRBJ2-5; clone size: once; D gene: NA; CDR3 DNA: TGTGCCAGCAGCTTGCATGCGGCCCAAGAGACCCAGTACTTC; CDR3 protein: CASSLHAAQETQYF
V gene: TRBV7-8; J gene: TRBJ2-4; clone size: NA; D gene: TRBD1; CDR3 DNA: TGTGCCAGCAGCCCTGACAGGGGTGGGGACATTCAGTACTTC; CDR3 protein: CASSPDRGGDIQYF
V gene: TRBV9; J gene: TRBJ2-7; clone size: NA; D gene: NA; CDR3 DNA: TGTGCCAGCAGCGTAGCGGTCAGTCAGGGCGCCGAGCAGTACTTC; CDR3 protein: CASSVAVSQGAEQYF
V gene: TRBV2; J gene: TRBJ2-1; clone size: NA; D gene: TRBD2; CDR3 DNA: TGTGCCAGCAGACTAGCGGGAGGGGCTCTTAGCTCCTACAATGAGCAGTTCTTC; CDR3 protein: CASRLAGGALSSYNEQFF
V gene: TRBV27; J gene: TRBJ2-2; clone size: NA; D gene: TRBD1; CDR3 DNA: TGTGCCAGCCGCGGGACAGGGAACACCGGGGAGCTGTTTTTT; CDR3 protein: CASRGTGNTGELFF
V gene: TRBV27; J gene: TRBJ2-5; clone size: NA; D gene: NA; CDR3 DNA: TGTGCCAGCAGTGGCTCGCCGGGTTCGGGAGAGACCCAGTACTTC; CDR3 protein: CASSGSPGSGETQYF
V gene: TRBV7-2; J gene: TRBJ2-2; clone size: NA; D gene: TRBD2; CDR3 DNA: TGTGCCAGCAGCTTCGGACTAGCGGGAGTGGTGAACACCGGGGAGCTGTTTTTT; CDR3 protein: CASSFGLAGVVNTGELFF
V gene: TRBV7-2; J gene: TRBJ1-2; clone size: NA; D gene: TRBD1; CDR3 DNA: TGTGCCAGCAGCTTAGATACAGGGGCCTATGGCTACACCTTC; CDR3 protein: CASSLDTGAYGYTF
V gene: TRBV19; J gene: TRBJ1-5; clone size: NA; D gene: TRBD1; CDR3 DNA: TGTGCCAGTAGTGTCCGCGGACAGGGGGTGCTACATAGCAATCAGCCCCAGCATTTT; CDR3 protein: CASSVRGQGVLHSNQPQHF
V gene: TRBV6-6; J gene: TRBJ2-1; clone size: NA; D gene: NA; CDR3 DNA: TGTGCCAGCACGGGCAATGAGCAGTTCTTC; CDR3 protein: CASTGNEQFF
V gene: TRBV2; J gene: TRBJ1-1; clone size: NA; D gene: TRBD1; CDR3 DNA: TGTGCCAGCAGGAGGGACAGGGAGTCAACTGAAGCTTTCTTT; CDR3 protein: CASRRDRESTEAFF
V gene: TRBV4-2; J gene: TRBJ2-3; clone size: once; D gene: TRBD2; CDR3 DNA: TGTGCCAGCAGCCAAGACCTAAGCGGGGGTTCAAGAGATACGCAGTATTTT; CDR3 protein: CASSQDLSGGSRDTQYF
V gene: TRBV27; J gene: TRBJ2-5; clone size: NA; D gene: NA; CDR3 DNA: TGTGCCAGCAGTCTCACAGGGTCCGGGACCCAGTACTTC; CDR3 protein: CASSLTGSGTQYF
V gene: TRBV5-6; J gene: TRBJ2-2; clone size: NA; D gene: TRBD2; CDR3 DNA: TGTGCCAGCAGCCCCTTCCCAGCGGGAGCGAACACCGGGGAGCTGTTTTTT; CDR3 protein: CASSPFPAGANTGELFF
V gene: TRBV19; J gene: TRBJ2-1; clone size: NA; D gene: TRBD2; CDR3 DNA: TGTGCCAGTAGTGCCAGACTAGCGGGCGAAGACAATGAGCAGTTCTTC; CDR3 protein: CASSARLAGEDNEQFF
V gene: TRBV9; J gene: TRBJ2-3; clone size: NA; D gene: NA; CDR3 DNA: TGTGCCAGCAGCGTAGAAGCTAGCACAGATACGCAGTATTTT; CDR3 protein: CASSVEASTDTQYF
V gene: TRBV6-1; J gene: TRBJ1-2; clone size: NA; D gene: TRBD1; CDR3 DNA: TGTGCCAGCAGTGAGACAGGGATGTATGGCTACACCTTC; CDR3 protein: CASSETGMYGYTF
V gene: TRBV1; J gene: TRBJ2-5; clone size: NA; D gene: NA; CDR3 DNA: TGCACCAGCAGCCAAGCGGAGGGCCTAGCGGGGGGCTCAGCAGGAGAGACCCAGTACTTC; CDR3 protein: CTSSQAEGLAGGSAGETQYF
V gene: TRBV29-1; J gene: TRBJ2-7; clone size: NA; D gene: NA; CDR3 DNA: TGCAGCGTCACCGGGACGGGGGCCTACGAGCAGTACTTC; CDR3 protein: CSVTGTGAYEQYF
V gene: TRBV28; J gene: TRBJ2-7; clone size: once; D gene: NA; CDR3 DNA: TGTGCCAGCAGTTCCCCAGGGTACGAGCAGTACTTC; CDR3 protein: CASSSPGYEQYF
V gene: TRBV7-9; J gene: TRBJ2-3; clone size: NA; D gene: NA; CDR3 DNA: TGTGCCAGCAGCTACGACAGGTCCGGCACAGATACGCAGTATTTT; CDR3 protein: CASSYDRSGTDTQYF
V gene: TRBV6-1; J gene: TRBJ2-7; clone size: NA; D gene: NA; CDR3 DNA: TGTGCCAGCAGGGGTACAGGTATCTACGAGCAGTACTTC; CDR3 protein: CASRGTGIYEQYF
V gene: TRBV5-1; J gene: TRBJ2-2; clone size: NA; D gene: TRBD1; CDR3 DNA: TGCGCCAGCACCCTGGACAGGGGCGGGACCGGGGAGCTGTTTTTT; CDR3 protein: CASTLDRGGTGELFF
V gene: TRBV29-1; J gene: TRBJ2-3; clone size: once; D gene: TRBD1; CDR3 DNA: TGCAGCGTTGGGGGACAGGGGACCTCCGATACGCAGTATTTT; CDR3 protein: CSVGGQGTSDTQYF
V gene: TRBV7-2; J gene: TRBJ2-4; clone size: NA; D gene: NA; CDR3 DNA: TGTGCCAGCAGCCGTATCGCCGGGGCCAAAAACATTCAGTACTTC; CDR3 protein: CASSRIAGAKNIQYF
V gene: TRBV19; J gene: TRBJ1-5; clone size: NA; D gene: NA; CDR3 DNA: TGTGCCAGTAGTACGGGGACAAATCAGCCCCAGCATTTT; CDR3 protein: CASSTGTNQPQHF
V gene: TRBV25-1; J gene: TRBJ2-2; clone size: many; D gene: NA; CDR3 DNA: TGTGCCAGCAGTGAATACAGGGACACCGGGGAGCTGTTTTTT; CDR3 protein: CASSEYRDTGELFF
V gene: TRBV5-8; J gene: TRBJ1-1; clone size: NA; D gene: NA; CDR3 DNA: TGTGCCAGCAGCTTGGTCTCTTCCAGGTCTGAAGCTTTCTTT; CDR3 protein: CASSLVSSRSEAFF
V gene: TRBV12-5; J gene: TRBJ1-5; clone size: NA; D gene: NA; CDR3 DNA: TGTGCTAGTGGTTTGGTACAGAGTCCCCAGCATTTT; CDR3 protein: CASGLVQSPQHF
V gene: TRBV15; J gene: TRBJ2-7; clone size: NA; D gene: NA; CDR3 DNA: TGTGCCACCAGCAGAGATCGCGAGCAGTACTTC; CDR3 protein: CATSRDREQYF
V gene: TRBV15; J gene: TRBJ2-5; clone size: NA; D gene: NA; CDR3 DNA: TGTGCCACCAGCAGAGATCTCGTGGAGACCCAGTACTTC; CDR3 protein: CATSRDLVETQYF